The next 17 T cell receptor beta chains were all read from a single sample in a study of T cell responses to AZD1222 COVID-19 vaccine. The protocol was immunoSEQ multiplex PCR, while the TCRdb copy is restricted to in-frame clones and leaves out a portion. The repertoire holds 120,000 to 150,000 clones, with around 91% as singletons. The source was peripheral blood, collected on day 0 of AZD1222 vaccination. These receptors originate from an adult in good health.

This clone showed up just once. V is TRBV11-2 and J is TRBJ2-1; no clear D gene. Germline assignment: CDR1 SGHAT and CDR2 FQNNGV. This CDR3 contains 15 residues. Trimming removed 1 base from V and 5 bases from J, with 12 bases in between. Here the CDR3 DNA reads TGTGCCAGCAGCTTAGTGTCCCACGCAAACAATGAGCAGTTCTTC. Its translation: CASSLVSHANNEQFF.

V is TRBV5-8 and J is TRBJ1-2; D may be TRBD1 (5 bases). The CDR3 is 15 residues long. The V end lost 1 base, the J end lost 5 bases, and 15 bases lay between the germline ends. Germline V gene data show CDR1 as SGHTS and CDR2 as YDEGEE. CDR3 DNA: TGTGCCAGCAGCTTGCGGGGCAGGGACTATTATGGCTACACCTTC. Its protein is CASSLRGRDYYGYTF.

For the CDR3, the DNA is TGTGCCAGCAGACTATCCCGCTCGGGACACACTGAAGCTTTCTTT. As protein: CASRLSRSGHTEAFF. This sequence joins TRBV14 and TRBJ1-1; TRBD1 is a possible D gene (5 bases). Trimming took 6 bases from V and 3 from J, leaving 17 bases between them. Germline V CDR1 and CDR2: SGHDN, FVKESK. The length of the CDR3 is 15 residues.

The J gene is TRBJ2-2, the V gene TRBV29-1; TRBD2 matches at 7 bases. Trimming removed 4 bases from V and 6 bases from J; junction bases left unmatched: 5. The CDR3 has 13 amino acids. Germline CDR1 and CDR2: SQVTM and ANQGSEA. The CDR3 reads CSVAAGRAGELFF. In nucleotides, the CDR3 is TGCAGCGTTGCGGCAGGGAGGGCCGGGGAGCTGTTTTTT.

This clone was seen just once. This chain uses TRBV15 with TRBJ1-6; D gene uncertain. Germline assignment: CDR1 LNHNV and CDR2 YYDKDF (reference sequence). This CDR3 comprises 13 residues. Trimming cost V 1 base and J 10 bases, with 8 bases left between them. The CDR3 DNA follows: TGTGCCACCAGCAGAGGAGGGAGCTCACCCCTCCACTTT. Translation: CATSRGGSSPLHF.

The chain employs TRBV7-2 and TRBJ1-2; D is perhaps TRBD1 (6 bases). Looked up from germline, CDR1 is SGHTA and CDR2 is FQGNSA. Deletions cut 5 bases from V and 6 bases from J, with 16 bases between. There are 14 residues in the CDR3. The CDR3 sequence is CASSAAPGADGYTF. CDR3 bases: TGTGCCAGCAGCGCCGCCCCGGGGGCAGATGGCTACACCTTC.

The table lists this clone with a count of one. This chain connects TRBV29-1 to TRBJ2-3, with no clear D. Germline V lookup: CDR1 SQVTM, CDR2 ANQGSEA. The V end was cut by 0 bases, the J end by 4 bases, with 8 bases between. The CDR3 length is 13 residues. CDR3 residues: CSVEDTDSDTQYF. CDR3 nucleotides: TGCAGCGTTGAAGATACCGATTCAGATACGCAGTATTTT.

The chain combines TRBV4-1 with TRBJ1-1, with no clear D. This CDR3 is built from 14 residues. The V and J ends lost 1 base and 1 base respectively, with 7 bases between them. The germline CDR1 and CDR2 sequences are MGHRA and YSYEKL. This CDR3 is CASSQARANTEAFF. The CDR3 region has the DNA TGCGCCAGCAGCCAAGCTCGGGCGAACACTGAAGCTTTCTTT.

The rearrangement links TRBV19 to TRBJ1-1; weak D call: TRBD1 (5 bases). CDR1 and CDR2 from the germline V gene are LNHDA and SQIVND (reference sequence). The CDR3 sequence is 15 residues long. The V end was cut by 7 bases, the J end by 4 bases, with 19 bases between. CDR3 amino acids: CASTPGGFWGTEAFF. The CDR3 DNA sequence: TGTGCCAGTACTCCTGGGGGGTTTTGGGGCACTGAAGCTTTCTTT.

This chain links TRBV15 with TRBJ2-5, with 11 bases lining up with TRBD2. After removal of 2 bases from V and 3 bases from J, the junction contained 2 bases not matched to a gene. Germline assignment: CDR1 LNHNV and CDR2 YYDKDF (reference sequence). CDR3 length: 15 amino acids. For the CDR3, the DNA is TGTGCCACCAGCAGACAGACTAGCGGGGAAGAGACCCAGTACTTC. As protein: CATSRQTSGEETQYF.

The chain employs TRBV28 and TRBJ1-5; TRBD1 is a possible D gene (6 bases). Germline values: CDR1 MDHEN, CDR2 SYDVKM. The CDR3 is 15 amino acids. V lost 7 bases and J lost 0, with 13 bases in between. In nucleotides, the CDR3 is TGTGCCAGCATCCGGGGGGGCAATAGCAATCAGCCCCAGCATTTT. It yields the protein CASIRGGNSNQPQHF.

This chain uses TRBV28 with TRBJ1-4; D is perhaps TRBD1 (6 bases). The CDR3 consists of 14 residues. CDR1 is MDHEN and CDR2 is SYDVKM in the germline V gene. Trimming took 5 bases from V and 5 from J, leaving 12 bases between them. The CDR3 region is CASSDEGGNEKLFF. The DNA for the CDR3 is TGTGCCAGCAGTGACGAAGGGGGGAATGAAAAACTGTTTTTT.

The gene calls are TRBV2 and TRBJ2-2, with 8 bases fitting TRBD1. The CDR3 has 15 residues. Germline V gene sequence: CDR1 SNHLY, CDR2 FYNNEI. With 6 bases clipped from V and 4 bases from J, the junction kept 7 bases outside the gene matches. Here the CDR3 DNA reads TGTGCCAGCAGGCCGGGACAGGCATCCACCGGGGAGCTGTTTTTT. Its translation: CASRPGQASTGELFF.

The V and J genes are TRBV14 and TRBJ2-2; 11 bases are a match to TRBD1. Germline CDR1 is SGHDN and CDR2 is FVKESK. Trimming cost V 3 bases and J 4 bases; bases outside gene matches: 1. The CDR3 has 15 residues. CDR3 sequence reads: CASSQDRGLTGELFF. The DNA of the CDR3 is TGTGCCAGCAGCCAGGACAGGGGGCTCACCGGGGAGCTGTTTTTT. Supplemented by reference TRBV14 and TRBJ2-2, the full variable domain reads EAGVTQFPSHSVIEKGQTVTLRCDPISGHDNLYWYRRVMGKEIKFLLHFVKESKQDESGMPNNRFLAERTGGTYSTLKVQPAELEDSGVYFCASSQDRGLTGELFFGEGSRLTVL.

The chain couples TRBV5-6 to TRBJ2-3; 8 bases line up with TRBD1. The CDR3 extends over 15 amino acids. The J segment lost 5 bases and the V segment lost 2 bases, leaving 7 bases of the junction unmatched. CDR1 SGHDT and CDR2 YYEEEE come from the germline V gene. In DNA, the CDR3 is TGTGCCAGCAGCTTTCTCACAGGGGGAGGAGATACGCAGTATTTT. Its protein is CASSFLTGGGDTQYF.

The rearrangement uses TRBV6-5 and TRBJ2-3; D is perhaps TRBD1 (6 bases). V was trimmed by 7 bases and J by 10 bases, leaving 18 bases between them. Germline values: CDR1 MNHEY, CDR2 SVGAGI. This CDR3 region has 13 residues. The CDR3 loop reads CASTPQGSHPQYF. The CDR3 coding sequence is TGTGCCAGCACACCACAGGGATCACACCCGCAGTATTTT.

This clone was detected only once. V gene TRBV9 combines with J gene TRBJ2-3; 7 positions match TRBD2. Germline V gene lookup returns CDR1 SGDLS and CDR2 YYNGEE. V shed 0 bases, J shed 3 bases, and the junction held 1 base outside the gene matches. The CDR3 length is 14 residues. The CDR3 DNA is TGTGCCAGCAGCGTAGCAGCGGGGACAGATACGCAGTATTTT. It translates to CASSVAAGTDTQYF.